This T cell receptor (beta chain) is drawn from a study of prognosis after radiotherapy for stage I lung cancer. Whole-study context: Between early 2018 and 2019, patients with stage I non-small cell lung cancer were enrolled. As radiotherapy, SBRT was administered in 3 to 5 fractions with a biologically effective dose of at least 100 Gy. Stereotactic body radiotherapy was never combined with concurrent therapy in any patient. Study-level findings and limits: A fall in unique TCR clone counts followed stereotactic body radiation therapy, with medians of roughly 10,000 versus 7,000.

V gave up 4 bases and J gave up 1 base; unmatched junction bases: 3. Germline lookup yields CDR1 LGHDT and CDR2 YNNKEL (reference sequence). CDR3 size: 16 residues. The study amplified the TCR beta CDR3 region from genomic DNA. This amplification was carried out by two rounds of multiplex PCR. Primers specific to each TRBV and TRBJ gene were used in first-round PCR. TCRdb re-derived calls from the multiplex PCR reads in MiXCR, one entry per CDR3 protein. The sample shows around 56,000 distinct CDR3 sequences, less than 30% of them seen only once. This clonotype came up many times. Its antigen is currently unknown.

The specimen was PBMCs, collected before or after stereotactic body radiation therapy (not recorded which). The gene calls are TRBV3-1 and TRBJ2-3; 12 bases are shared with TRBD2. The sequence was obtained from a donor aged 50 or older with non-small cell lung cancer. CDR3 protein: CASSPTSGGGTDTQYF. The CDR3, as DNA: TGTGCCAGCAGCCCGACTAGCGGGGGAGGCACAGATACGCAGTATTTT.